Below are 9 T cell receptor beta chains sequenced from a single sample in a study of cytotoxic CD8 clonotypes in ibrutinib-treated CLL (dated by TCRdb to the early 2020s). The receptor library was made with the immunoSEQ multiplex PCR assay. Entries here come from immuneACCESS through TCRdb and include only in-frame sequences with V and J called. Some clones fail to appear in such tables; in the studies checked, an unresolved V gene covers under half of the shortfall, and the cause of the remainder is unknown. The sample profile shows tens of thousands of clones; 86% of them were found once. The ten largest make up less than 6.5% of the sample. Here the sequenced sample was PBMCs, taken before ibrutinib treatment. Receptor source: a human donor with chronic lymphocytic leukemia.

The rearrangement links TRBV27 to TRBJ2-7; 8 nucleotides match TRBD1. Trimming took 5 bases from V and 2 from J; bases not matched to a gene: 2. The CDR3 sequence is 13 residues long. Germline CDR1 is MNHEY and CDR2 is SMNVEV (reference sequence). The CDR3 spells CASSKGQAYEQYF. The CDR3 DNA is TGTGCCAGCAGTAAGGGACAGGCCTACGAGCAGTACTTC.

V usage is TRBV9 and J usage is TRBJ1-4, with D possibly TRBD1 on 6 matching bases. Trimming removed 1 base at V and 8 bases at J, with 15 bases between. Germline V gene sequence: CDR1 SGDLS, CDR2 YYNGEE. The CDR3 is 15 amino acids. The CDR3 DNA reads TGTGCCAGCAGCGTAATCCCAGGGGCGGGGGAAAAACTGTTTTTT. Amino acids: CASSVIPGAGEKLFF. The full variable domain, its missing parts supplied by reference TRBV9 and TRBJ1-4, is DSGVTQTPKHLITATGQRVTLRCSPRSGDLSVYWYQQSLDQGLQFLIQYYNGEERAKGNILERFSAQQFPDLHSELNLSSLELGDSALYFCASSVIPGAGEKLFFGSGTQLSVL.

The chain links TRBV30 to TRBJ1-2; 10 bases match TRBD1. This CDR3 contains 18 residues. The germline V gene has CDR1 GTSNPN and CDR2 SVGIG (reference sequence). The V gene end was trimmed by 0 bases and the J gene end by 5 bases; junction bases not matched to a gene: 15. The CDR3 coding sequence is TGTGCCTGGAGTGTACTCCCGGGTCGGACAGGGGGGATGTATGGCTACACCTTC. This sequence encodes CAWSVLPGRTGGMYGYTF.

The rearrangement links TRBV7-9 to TRBJ2-2; D remains ambiguous. Trimming removed 5 bases from V and 6 bases from J, with 16 bases in between. Germline CDR1 reads SEHNR; CDR2 reads FQNEAQ (reference sequence). The CDR3 runs 15 residues. CDR3 nucleotide sequence: TGTGCCAGCAGCCCTATACACCAAGGACCCGGGGAGCTGTTTTTT. This encodes CASSPIHQGPGELFF. The variable domain in full, with the rest retrieved from reference TRBV7-9 and TRBJ2-2, is DTGVSQNPRHKITKRGQNVTFRCDPISEHNRLYWYRQTLGQGPEFLTYFQNEAQLEKSRLLSDRFSAERPKGSFSTLEIQRTEQGDSAMYLCASSPIHQGPGELFFGEGSRLTVL.

The J gene is TRBJ2-2, the V gene TRBV6-1, with no clear D. The CDR3 consists of 13 residues. Germline V CDR1 and CDR2: MNHNS, SASEGT. V gave up 6 bases and J gave up 4 bases, with 9 bases separating them. CDR3 DNA: TGTGCCAGCAGAGCAATAGCCACCGGGGAGCTGTTTTTT. This encodes CASRAIATGELFF.

The genes are TRBV30 and TRBJ1-1; 7 bases are shared with TRBD1. V lost 3 bases, J lost 2 bases, and 9 bases stayed unmatched. There are 15 residues in the CDR3. Germline CDR1 and CDR2: GTSNPN and SVGIG (reference sequence). CDR3 residues: CAWRGQGGFNTEAFF. CDR3 nucleotides: TGTGCCTGGAGGGGGCAGGGGGGTTTTAACACTGAAGCTTTCTTT.

This chain uses TRBV18 with TRBJ1-5; D is ambiguous. V was shortened by 3 bases and J by 4 bases, with 13 bases between the two germline ends. CDR1 is KGHSH, CDR2 LQKENI, per germline. The CDR3 has 15 amino acids. CDR3 protein: CASSPTKGENQPQHF. CDR3 DNA: TGTGCCAGCTCACCTACCAAAGGAGAAAATCAGCCCCAGCATTTT.

The V and J genes are TRBV5-4 and TRBJ2-7; tentatively, D is TRBD2 (6 bases). There are 13 residues in the CDR3. Germline CDR1 is SGHNT and CDR2 is YYREEE (reference sequence). The V and J ends lost 2 bases and 3 bases respectively, with 9 bases between them. CDR3 loop: CASSFGGDYEQYF. The CDR3 coding sequence is TGTGCCAGCAGCTTCGGGGGAGACTACGAGCAGTACTTC.

The chain joins TRBV6-5 to TRBJ1-1; TRBD1 agrees at 10 bases. Looked up from germline, CDR1 is MNHEY and CDR2 is SVGAGI. V gave up 0 bases and J gave up 5 bases; unmatched junction bases: 3. The CDR3 runs to 15 residues. The CDR3 DNA sequence: TGTGCCAGCAGTTACTCGACAGGGGGCGGAACTGAAGCTTTCTTT. It yields the protein CASSYSTGGGTEAFF.